Listed below are T cell receptor beta chains from one sample, sequenced in a study of tumor and adjacent non-tumor tissue in lung cancer. TCRdb reprocessed the multiplex PCR reads with MiXCR, giving one entry per CDR3 protein. The sample comprises roughly 150,000 distinct CDR3 sequences, 60% to 70% of which are singletons, and over 15% rests with the top ten. What was sequenced was lung tumor tissue. The receptors shown here come from a man in his sixties with small cell lung cancer. The CDR3 runs from the conserved cysteine through the conserved F or W. D genes are given only for firm matches. Not all rows give a size; the values are once, few, many and, for expanded clones, a class.

d_gene	abundance	v_gene	j_gene	CDR3aa	CDR3nt
-	-	TRBV21-1	TRBJ2-3	CASSKACGGHTDTQYF	TGTGCCAGCAGCAAAGCGTGTGGCGGACACACAGATACGCAGTATTTT
TRBD1	once	TRBV5-6	TRBJ1-6	CASSQGQGGMKTLHF	TGTGCCAGCAGCCAGGGACAGGGGGGAATGAAAACCCTCCACTTT
-	-	TRBV20-1	TRBJ2-3	CGANGDPRSADTQYF	TGCGGTGCTAATGGGGATCCGAGAAGTGCAGATACGCAGTATTTT
TRBD1	few	TRBV6-6	TRBJ2-5	CASSPRATGGAETQYF	TGTGCCAGCAGTCCCCGCGCGACAGGGGGGGCAGAGACCCAGTACTTC
-	many	TRBV4-2	TRBJ2-7	CASRPPDGNEQYF	TGTGCCAGCAGACCACCGGATGGGAACGAGCAGTACTTC
TRBD1	many	TRBV20-1	TRBJ1-2	CSGQGGYGYTF	TGCAGTGGACAGGGGGGCTATGGCTACACCTTC
-	few	TRBV4-1	TRBJ2-3	CASSQGSLVKDTQYF	TGCGCCAGCAGCCAAGGATCGCTTGTGAAAGATACGCAGTATTTT
TRBD2	few	TRBV6-1	TRBJ2-3	CASSEGTRGLAGGQDTQYF	TGTGCCAGCAGTGAAGGGACCCGAGGACTAGCGGGAGGGCAGGATACGCAGTATTTT
TRBD2	many	TRBV11-1	TRBJ2-2	CASSGEGYTGELFF	TGTGCCAGCAGCGGGGAGGGGTACACCGGGGAGCTGTTTTTT
-	-	TRBV10-3	TRBJ1-5	CAISEGHKGNQPQHF	TGTGCCATCAGCGAGGGACATAAAGGCAATCAGCCCCAGCATTTT
TRBD2	-	TRBV6-1	TRBJ2-1	CASSGQTSGFNEQFF	TGTGCCAGCAGTGGACAGACTAGCGGTTTCAATGAGCAGTTCTTC
TRBD1	many	TRBV29-1	TRBJ1-1	CSGRDRSRSTEAFF	TGCAGCGGCCGGGACAGGTCTAGGAGCACTGAAGCTTTCTTT
TRBD2	-	TRBV12-3/TRBV12-4	TRBJ2-1	CANSLVLLRTSVYNEQFF	TGTGCCAACAGTTTAGTACTCTTGAGGACTAGTGTCTACAACGAGCAGTTCTTC
-	many	TRBV12-3/TRBV12-4	TRBJ1-5	CASSRELNQPQHF	TGTGCCAGCAGCCGAGAGCTCAATCAGCCCCAGCATTTT
-	-	TRBV12-5	TRBJ1-1	CASGLSSGGAFF	TGTGCTAGTGGTTTGTCGAGCGGGGGAGCTTTCTTT
TRBD2	few	TRBV6-5	TRBJ2-2	CASTLLAVNTGELLF	TGTGCCAGCACCCTTCTAGCGGTTAACACCGGGGAGTTGTTATTT
TRBD2	-	TRBV7-2	TRBJ2-7	CASSRLAGYEQYF	TGTGCCAGCAGCCGACTAGCGGGATACGAGCAGTACTTC
-	few	TRBV4-2	TRBJ1-4	CASSHRRGEATNEKLFF	TGTGCCAGCAGCCACCGGAGAGGCGAAGCAACTAATGAAAAACTGTTTTTT
-	few	TRBV7-8	TRBJ2-2	CASSFLIIANTGELFF	TGTGCCAGCAGCTTCTTGATTATCGCGAACACCGGGGAGCTGTTTTTT
-	-	TRBV14	TRBJ2-1	CASSVPGHIYNEQFF	TGTGCCAGCAGCGTACCGGGACACATCTACAATGAGCAGTTCTTC
-	-	TRBV11-3	TRBJ2-5	CASSLVEETQHF	TGTGCCAGCAGCTTAGTGGAAGAGACCCAACACTTC
TRBD1	-	TRBV29-1	TRBJ2-5	CIVKTGTGAETQYF	TGCATCGTTAAAACCGGGACAGGGGCGGAGACCCAGTACTTT
-	once	TRBV11-3	TRBJ2-3	CASSLNSNIETQYF	TGTGCCAGCAGCTTAAACAGCAACATAGAAACACAGTATTTT
TRBD2	-	TRBV5-4	TRBJ2-2	CASSFVSGRSTGELFF	TGTGCCAGCAGTTTTGTTAGCGGGAGATCCACCGGGGAGCTGTTTTTT
TRBD1	few	TRBV6-2/TRBV6-3	TRBJ1-5	CASSTGTGGSQPQHF	TGTGCCAGCAGTACCGGGACAGGGGGATCTCAGCCCCAGCATTTT
-	-	TRBV10-3	TRBJ2-3	CAIKRLSTDTQYF	TGTGCCATCAAAAGACTCAGCACAGATACGCAGTATTTT
TRBD2	many	TRBV11-2	TRBJ2-1	CASSLDRLAGLFF	TGTGCCAGCAGCTTAGATAGACTAGCGGGACTGTTCTTC
TRBD2	many	TRBV20-1	TRBJ2-5	CSARGTSGLGLKETQYF	TGCAGTGCCCGGGGGACTAGCGGGCTCGGACTTAAAGAGACCCAGTACTTC
TRBD2	-	TRBV11-1	TRBJ2-1	CASSFGGSHNGQFF	TGTGCCAGCAGCTTTGGCGGGAGCCATAATGGGCAGTTCTTC
TRBD2	-	TRBV12-3/TRBV12-4	TRBJ2-2	CASSFTSAAGVVGELFF	TGTGCCAGCAGTTTTACTTCGGCGGCGGGAGTAGTCGGGGAGCTGTTTTTT
TRBD2	-	TRBV11-3	TRBJ2-1	CASTLTAGYDNEQFF	TGTGCCAGCACCTTAACAGCGGGGTACGACAATGAGCAGTTCTTC
TRBD1	-	TRBV2	TRBJ1-6	CASSYDRGGNSPLHF	TGTGCCAGCAGTTACGACAGGGGAGGGAATTCACCCCTCCACTTT
-	once	TRBV6-2/TRBV6-3	TRBJ2-7	CTSSYRDRASGSYEQYF	TGTACCAGCAGTTACCGCGATAGGGCGTCGGGTTCCTACGAGCAGTACTTC
-	few	TRBV12-5	TRBJ1-2	CASLWGYGYTF	TGTGCTAGTCTTTGGGGCTATGGCTACACCTTC
TRBD1	many	TRBV12-3/TRBV12-4	TRBJ1-3	CASSRPGTAGNTIYF	TGTGCCAGCAGCCGCCCCGGGACAGCCGGAAACACCATATATTTT
-	-	TRBV11-2	TRBJ2-1	CANNPRDNEQFF	TGTGCCAACAATCCCCGGGACAATGAGCAGTTCTTC
-	-	TRBV20-1	TRBJ2-1	CSARDPKESEQFF	TGCAGCGCTAGAGACCCTAAGGAGTCTGAGCAGTTTTTC
-	many	TRBV12-3/TRBV12-4	TRBJ1-1	CASSFSRGEAFF	TGTGCCAGCAGTTTCTCGAGGGGGGAAGCTTTCTTT
TRBD2	many	TRBV20-1	TRBJ2-7	CSARLAGGEQYF	TGCAGTGCTAGACTAGCGGGAGGTGAGCAGTACTTC
-	many	TRBV20-1	TRBJ1-1	CSAVGRRNTEAFF	TGCAGTGCGGTTGGAAGGCGGAACACTGAAGCTTTCTTT
-	-	TRBV20-1	TRBJ2-3	CSAREKGLSEFTDTLYF	TGCAGTGCTAGAGAAAAGGGACTGTCTGAATTCACAGATACGCTGTATTTT
-	many	TRBV20-1	TRBJ2-5	CIGPPLWKTQYF	TGCATCGGGCCCCCCCTTTGGAAGACCCAGTACTTC
-	few	TRBV20-1	TRBJ2-3	CSARGLTSLLYDTQYF	TGCAGTGCTAGAGGCTTGACTAGTTTGCTTTATGATACGCAGTATTTT
-	-	TRBV11-2	TRBJ2-1	CASSLVTAQSSYNEQLF	TGTGCCAGCAGCTTAGTGACAGCCCAGAGCTCCTACAATGAGCAACTCTTC
-	-	TRBV11-2	TRBJ2-6	CASSKGSGASVLNF	TGTGCCAGCAGCAAGGGATCCGGGGCCAGCGTCCTGAATTTC
-	-	TRBV11-1	TRBJ1-1	CASSVTGGAEALF	TGTGCCAGCAGCGTTACCGGAGGGGCTGAAGCTTTATTT
-	-	TRBV11-3	TRBJ2-7	CASSLEGIVYDQYF	TGCGCCAGCAGCTTGGAAGGTATTGTTTACGACCAGTACTTC
-	many	TRBV6-6	TRBJ1-4	CASRYPDIGREKLFF	TGTGCCAGCAGATATCCGGACATTGGGAGGGAAAAACTGTTTTTT
-	-	TRBV24-1	TRBJ2-3	CATSDFRDTGRDTQYF	TGTGCCACCAGTGACTTCCGGGACACGGGTCGGGATACGCAGTATTTT
-	-	TRBV12-3/TRBV12-4	TRBJ2-3	CANADDGDTQYF	TGTGCCAATGCCGATGACGGAGATACGCAGTATTTT
-	-	TRBV5-6	TRBJ2-5	CASSLTGEEIQYF	TGTGCCAGCAGCTTGACTGGGGAAGAGATCCAGTACTTC
-	-	TRBV11-2	TRBJ2-3	CASSLGGVERGTQYF	TGCGCCAGCAGCCTGGGCGGGGTCGAAAGGGGTACGCAGTATTTT
-	-	TRBV6-2/TRBV6-3	TRBJ1-3	CASSFSGRLSGNTIYF	TGTGCCAGCAGTTTCTCGGGACGCCTCTCTGGAAACACTATATATTTT
-	-	TRBV9	TRBJ2-1	CASSVEESPLGNEQFF	TGTGCCAGCAGCGTAGAGGAAAGCCCCTTGGGCAATGAGCAGTTCTTC